This TCR beta chain comes out of a study of T cell repertoires in cytomegalovirus infection. TCRdb itself ran the reads through MiXCR, one entry per CDR3 protein. The profile covers about 160,000 distinct CDR3 sequences, with about 20% appearing a single time and roughly 25% taken by the ten largest. V lost 1 base, J lost 4 bases, and 10 bases lay in between. CDR1 and CDR2 from the germline V gene are SEHNR and FQNEAQ (reference sequence). The CDR3 runs 14 residues. As for this clonotype: Antigen: not known.

Material: CD8+ T cells from cultured PBMCs, obtained from culture after CMV antigen stimulation. The J gene is TRBJ1-2, the V gene TRBV7-9; D remains unclear. This clonotype was sampled from a human donor in good health (CMV status not recorded). Some clones in this sample may be carry-over from other donors' samples. The CDR3 DNA sequence: TGTGCCAGCAGCTTAGAAGTCCGGGGCTATGGCTACACCTTC. Encoded protein: CASSLEVRGYGYTF.